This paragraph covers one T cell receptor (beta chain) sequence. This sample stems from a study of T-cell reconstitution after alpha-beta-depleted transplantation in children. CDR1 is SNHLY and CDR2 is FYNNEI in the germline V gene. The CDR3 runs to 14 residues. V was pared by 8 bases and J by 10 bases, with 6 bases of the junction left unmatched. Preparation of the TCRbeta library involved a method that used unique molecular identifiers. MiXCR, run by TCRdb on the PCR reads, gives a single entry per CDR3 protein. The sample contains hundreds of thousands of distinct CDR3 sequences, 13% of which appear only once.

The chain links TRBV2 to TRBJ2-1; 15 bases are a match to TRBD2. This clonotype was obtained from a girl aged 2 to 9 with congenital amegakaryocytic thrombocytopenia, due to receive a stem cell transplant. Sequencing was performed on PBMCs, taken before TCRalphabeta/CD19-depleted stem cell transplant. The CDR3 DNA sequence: TGTGCCAGCGGATGGACTAGCGGGAGGGCCGAGCAGTTCTTC. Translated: CASGWTSGRAEQFF. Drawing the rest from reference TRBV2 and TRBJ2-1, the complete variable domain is EPEVTQTPSHQVTQMGQEVILRCVPISNHLYFYWYRQILGQKVEFLVSFYNNEISEKSEIFDDQFSVERPDGSNFTLKIRSTKLEDSAMYFCASGWTSGRAEQFFGPGTRLTVL.